Below are 25 T cell receptor beta chains sequenced from a single sample in a study of blood T cells in healthy people across ages. Then a second PCR, running roughly 6 to 12 cycles, was carried out with a sample-barcoded 5' primer and a J-beta primer mix. Using its own MiXCR run on the 5' RACE reads, TCRdb lists one record per CDR3 protein. Altogether about 720,000 distinct CDR3 sequences are present, about 25% being singletons, with the ten largest covering roughly 3.8%. These records were also assigned to another study, of T cells of mothers and their children.

The material sequenced was blood. These receptors were taken from a boy aged 5 to 17 in good health.

The rearrangement joins TRBV7-9 to TRBJ2-1; 12 positions agree with TRBD1. The germline V gene encodes CDR1 SEHNR and CDR2 FQNEAQ (reference sequence). The junction had 15 bases not matched to a gene; V was cut back by 5 bases and J by 7 bases. This CDR3 spans 18 amino acids. CDR3 loop: CASSATPTGQGALNEQFF. As DNA, the CDR3 is TGTGCCAGCAGCGCAACCCCGACGGGACAGGGGGCGTTGAATGAGCAGTTCTTC.

The table lists this clonotype with a count of one. V gene TRBV18 combines with J gene TRBJ2-7; TRBD2 matches 9 bases. V trimming: 6 bases; J trimming: 4 bases; junction bases outside the gene matches: 7. CDR3 length equals 14 residues. CDR1 is KGHSH and CDR2 is LQKENI in the germline V gene. This chain's CDR3 is CASSPGSGGYEQYF. CDR3 sequence (DNA): TGTGCCAGCTCCCCAGGCAGCGGGGGGTACGAGCAGTACTTC.

This clonotype has only a few counts. The V and J genes are TRBV7-9 and TRBJ1-2; a possible D gene is TRBD1 (5 bases). CDR1 and CDR2 from the germline V gene are SEHNR and FQNEAQ (reference sequence). Trimming removed 2 bases from V and 4 bases from J, with 14 bases in between. The CDR3 loop spans 15 amino acids. CDR3 in amino acids: CASSLRGTETYGYTF. The CDR3 DNA sequence: TGTGCCAGCAGCTTACGGGGGACGGAGACCTATGGCTACACCTTC.

The rearrangement links TRBV5-1 to TRBJ1-1; D gene ambiguous. This CDR3 spans 14 amino acids. The germline V gene has CDR1 SGHRS and CDR2 YFSETQ. V was shortened by 4 bases and J by 5 bases, with 15 bases between the two germline ends. Here the CDR3 DNA reads TGCGCCAGCAGCGTAGAACCCCCGGGGACTGAAGCTTTCTTT. This gives the protein CASSVEPPGTEAFF.

In this sample, this clonotype turned up a few times. The CDR3 here is CASSQIGREPQHF. CDR3 DNA: TGTGCCAGCAGCCAAATTGGTCGGGAGCCCCAGCATTTT. The chain uses TRBV12-3 or TRBV12-4 and TRBJ1-5; no definite D call. Trimming took 6 bases from V and 8 from J, leaving 14 bases between them. This CDR3 is built from 13 residues.

The chain employs TRBV18 and TRBJ1-2, with D unclear. CDR1 and CDR2 from the germline V gene are KGHSH and LQKENI. The CDR3 is made up of 17 amino acids. Trimming shortened V by 2 bases and J by 4 bases, and 20 bases separated the two germline ends. The CDR3, as DNA: TGTGCCAGCTCACCAATCGCTTACGGGCAGAGCCCCTATGGCTACACCTTC. As protein: CASSPIAYGQSPYGYTF.

This clonotype was picked up a small number of times. The rearrangement uses TRBV20-1 and TRBJ1-1; TRBD1 might be the D (5 bases). Trimming shortened V by 3 bases and J by 0 bases, and 11 bases separated the two germline ends. The CDR3 consists of 14 residues. Germline loops: CDR1 DFQATT, CDR2 SNEGSKA (reference sequence). The CDR3, as DNA: TGCAGTGCTAGTAGGGGACCCATGAACACTGAAGCTTTCTTT. Amino acids: CSASRGPMNTEAFF.

V and J are TRBV7-9 and TRBJ1-1; the D is unclear. Germline-derived CDR1 and CDR2 are SEHNR and FQNEAQ (reference sequence). The CDR3 extends over 14 amino acids. V was trimmed by 3 bases and J by 1 base, leaving 9 bases between them. CDR3 nucleotide sequence: TGTGCCAGCAGCTTGATTACGGGGAACACTGAAGCTTTCTTT. Its protein is CASSLITGNTEAFF.

This chain joins TRBV28 and TRBJ2-5, with TRBD2 matching 12 bases. The closer fit of TRBJ2-1 to the DNA end suggests the J call may be wrong. This CDR3 has 15 residues. Germline loops: CDR1 MDHEN, CDR2 SYDVKM. CDR3 residues: CASSPPSGGAWEQFF. CDR3 DNA: TGTGCCAGCAGTCCTCCTAGCGGGGGGGCTTGGGAGCAGTTCTTC.

The V and J genes are TRBV20-1 and TRBJ2-5; D not resolved. The DNA matches TRBJ2-1 better at its end, which makes the J call doubtful. Germline V CDR1 and CDR2: DFQATT, SNEGSKA (reference sequence). The CDR3 length is 11 residues. CDR3 in DNA: TGCAGTGCTAGATTTTTGAATGAGCAGTTCTTC. Its translation is CSARFLNEQFF.

This clonotype was found a few times. V and J are TRBV5-1 and TRBJ2-5, with 7 nucleotides matching TRBD1. With the DNA end fitting TRBJ2-1 better, the J assignment may be wrong. CDR1 is SGHRS, CDR2 YFSETQ, per germline. There are 13 residues in the CDR3. CDR3 residues: CASRGDRADEQFF. The CDR3 nucleotides are TGCGCCAGTAGAGGAGACAGGGCCGATGAGCAGTTCTTC.

V gene TRBV20-1 combines with J gene TRBJ1-5, with 12 positions matching TRBD1. Trimming removed 5 bases from V and 10 bases from J; junction bases left unmatched: 9. There are 14 residues in the CDR3. Germline V gene sequence: CDR1 DFQATT, CDR2 SNEGSKA (reference sequence). In nucleotides, the CDR3 is TGCAGTGCTTGGGACAGGGGGCGGGAGGTTCCCCAGCATTTT. This gives the protein CSAWDRGREVPQHF.

The sample holds a few counts of this clonotype. The chain couples TRBV20-1 to TRBJ2-2; possibly TRBD2 for D (6 bases). Between the trimmed V and J ends, which lost 1 base and 1 base, there was a span of 10 bases. This CDR3 spans 15 amino acids. Germline assignment: CDR1 DFQATT and CDR2 SNEGSKA (reference sequence). CDR3 DNA: TGCAGTGCTAGAGTCGGGACTGTGAACACCGGGGAGCTGTTTTTT. This gives the protein CSARVGTVNTGELFF.

The gene calls are TRBV7-9 and TRBJ1-2, with TRBD1 as a possible D gene (5 bases). Looked up from germline, CDR1 is SEHNR and CDR2 is FQNEAQ (reference sequence). V lost 3 bases, J lost 6 bases, and 17 bases lay in between. The CDR3 contains 15 residues. The CDR3: CASSFSPAGLNGYTF. CDR3 DNA sequence: TGTGCCAGCAGCTTTTCCCCCGCAGGGTTAAATGGCTACACCTTC.

This chain links TRBV11-2 with TRBJ1-4, with D unclear. Germline CDR1 SGHAT, CDR2 FQNNGV. This CDR3 comprises 22 residues. Trimming removed 5 bases from V and 0 bases from J, with 31 bases in between. This chain's CDR3 is CASSLRAKNSFSLVATNEKLFF. In DNA, the CDR3 is TGTGCCAGCAGCCTCCGGGCAAAAAACAGTTTTTCATTAGTTGCAACTAATGAAAAACTGTTTTTT.

This clonotype was seen a handful of times. The V call is TRBV29-1, the J call TRBJ2-5, with 10 bases fitting TRBD2. V lost 3 bases and J lost 5; bases outside the gene matches: 9. Germline V gene data show CDR1 as SQVTM and CDR2 as ANQGSEA. The CDR3 totals 15 residues. The chain's CDR3 is CSVDGSSGSWETQYF. The CDR3, as DNA: TGCAGCGTTGATGGGTCTAGCGGGAGCTGGGAGACCCAGTACTTC. The whole variable domain, remainder taken from reference TRBV29-1 and TRBJ2-5, is SAVISQKPSRDICQRGTSLTIQCQVDSQVTMMFWYRQQPGQSLTLIATANQGSEATYESGFVIDKFPISRPNLTFSTLTVSNMSPEDSSIYLCSVDGSSGSWETQYFGPGTRLLVL.

This rearrangement joins TRBV27 to TRBJ1-2; D possibly corresponds to TRBD1 (6 bases). The CDR3 is 14 amino acids. Germline values: CDR1 MNHEY, CDR2 SMNVEV (reference sequence). V gave up 0 bases and J gave up 8 bases, with 13 bases separating them. The DNA of the CDR3 is TGTGCCAGCAGTTTATCGGGGGGCGCGGGCGGCTACACCTTC. This codes for CASSLSGGAGGYTF.

The V call is TRBV12-3 or TRBV12-4, the J call TRBJ1-3, with unresolved D. Trimming pared 6 bases from V and 4 bases from J, leaving 7 bases between. The CDR3 contains 12 residues. In DNA, the CDR3 is TGTGCCAGCAGCCCACGAGGAAACACCATATATTTT. As protein: CASSPRGNTIYF.

This clonotype was found a few times. This sequence joins TRBV10-3 and TRBJ2-5; 9 bases agree with TRBD1. CDR3 length: 14 amino acids. Trimming removed 6 bases from V and 3 bases from J; junction bases left unmatched: 5. Germline loops: CDR1 ENHRY, CDR2 SYGVKD. DNA for the CDR3: TGTGCCATCAGCCTACAGGGGGCGGAAGAGACCCAGTACTTC. This codes for CAISLQGAEETQYF.

This chain joins TRBV29-1 and TRBJ2-1; D is perhaps TRBD1 (6 bases). TRBJ2-7 explains the end of the DNA better; the J call may be wrong. Germline V lookup: CDR1 SQVTM, CDR2 ANQGSEA. The CDR3 has 13 residues. The DNA of the CDR3 is TGCAGCGTTGGTTGGGATCAGGGGTACGAGCAGTACTTC. Its translation: CSVGWDQGYEQYF.

This clonotype was seen a single time. The chain uses TRBV29-1 and TRBJ1-2; 9 bases line up with TRBD1. This CDR3 contains 15 residues. Trimming cost V 0 bases and J 0 bases; bases outside gene matches: 2. CDR1 is SQVTM and CDR2 is ANQGSEA in the germline V gene. CDR3 region: CSVEEWDRANYGYTF. CDR3 nucleotide sequence: TGCAGCGTTGAAGAATGGGACAGGGCTAACTATGGCTACACCTTC.

The V gene is TRBV28, the J gene TRBJ2-5; unclear D gene. The J call may be incorrect, as the DNA end agrees better with TRBJ2-7. CDR3 size: 15 residues. CDR1 and CDR2 from the germline V gene are MDHEN and SYDVKM. Here the CDR3 reads CASSFSPVFIYEQYF. The CDR3 DNA follows: TGTGCCAGCAGTTTCTCGCCCGTGTTTATATACGAGCAGTACTTC.

The chain combines TRBV5-1 with TRBJ1-5; D perhaps matches TRBD1 (6 bases). From germline, CDR1 is SGHRS and CDR2 YFSETQ. There are 16 residues in the CDR3. V lost 0 bases and J lost 2, with 12 bases in between. The CDR3 spells CASSLDGGAGNQPQHF. The CDR3, as DNA: TGCGCCAGCAGCTTGGATGGGGGGGCAGGCAATCAGCCCCAGCATTTT.

Only a few counts were recorded for this clonotype. The rearrangement links TRBV11-1 to TRBJ2-7; D is ambiguous. The length of the CDR3 is 18 residues. Germline CDR1 reads SGHAT; CDR2 reads FQDESV (reference sequence). The V gene lost 6 bases and the J gene lost 5 bases, with 29 bases spanning the gap. CDR3 sequence (DNA): TGTGCCAGCAGACAACCGATCGTCTCGACGGTGAAGCTCCACGAGCAGTACTTC. Translated: CASRQPIVSTVKLHEQYF. Together with reference TRBV11-1 and TRBJ2-7, the CDR3 gives the full variable domain: EAEVAQSPRYKITEKSQAVAFWCDPISGHATLYWYRQILGQGPELLVQFQDESVVDDSQLPKDRFSAERLKGVDSTLKIQPAELGDSAMYLCASRQPIVSTVKLHEQYFGPGTRLTVT.

The chain links TRBV10-3 to TRBJ2-4; TRBD1 is a possible D gene (5 bases). This CDR3 contains 15 residues. CDR1 and CDR2 (germline): ENHRY, SYGVKD. V lost 0 bases, J lost 7 bases, and 13 bases lay in between. This CDR3 reads CAISESAAGRNIQYF. CDR3 nucleotides: TGTGCCATCAGTGAGTCTGCGGCAGGGCGGAACATTCAGTACTTC.